This T cell receptor (beta chain) was obtained from a study of blood T cell repertoires in COVID-19. Study details: T cells, B-cell-depleted T cells, or PBMCs supplied cDNA or gDNA.

V shed 3 bases and J shed 1 base, with 9 bases lying between them. CDR3 length: 14 residues. In germline, CDR1 is SGHDN, CDR2 FVKESK. Recovery among Cohort 3 donors was established by two negative PCRs, clearance, or symptom resolution. As processed by the authors: Using reference gene primer amplification, nucleated cell counts were estimated. TCRdb's copy holds only in-frame clones and misses some; the assay was immunoSEQ multiplex PCR. V and J calls and clone size are given by that table; D and trimming were obtained from the DNA. The sample has about 250,000 clones, roughly nine tenths seen once. This rearrangement joins TRBV14 to TRBJ1-1, with a weak D call TRBD1 (5 bases). This clonotype originated in a woman aged 18-35 years who had recovered from COVID-19. Sequencing used PBMCs or T cells enriched from blood (not recorded which). The DNA of the CDR3 is TGTGCCAGCAGCCAGGGGGGGTGGAACACTGAAGCTTTCTTT. It encodes CASSQGGWNTEAFF.